This passage covers 29 T cell receptor beta chains from one sample sequenced in a study of CD8 T cells in ankylosing spondylitis (TCRdb year 2017). Receptor libraries were prepared by 5' RACE. For sequencing, an Illumina HiSeq 2500 was employed. The raw public reads went through TCRdb reprocessing: fastp at Q25, MiXCR clone calling, in-frame beta chains kept. Rows with one shared CDR3 protein collapse into an entry with the most common genes and DNA. The sample table contains 80,000 to 100,000 distinct CDR3 sequences; only one count was recorded for roughly 8.7% of them. The ten largest clones add up to roughly 9.9% of the sample. What was sequenced was blood, either unsorted or a sorted T cell fraction (not recorded which). All receptors derive from a male donor with ankylosing spondylitis or in good health (not recorded which).

This clonotype has at least ten counts. The genes are TRBV19 and TRBJ2-4; no definite D call. The germline CDR1 and CDR2 sequences are LNHDA and SQIVND (reference sequence). Trimming took off 3 bases at V and 1 base at J, with 10 bases between the two ends. The CDR3 spans 15 residues. CDR3 sequence: CASSIFAVAKNIQYF. The CDR3 nucleotides are TGTGCCAGTAGTATTTTCGCAGTGGCCAAAAACATTCAGTACTTC.

To note about this clonotype: With a much larger clone just one base away, this may be a read error. The CDR3 coding sequence is TGCTGTGCTAGAGATATCAACAGGCCAAGCGTGATCGGGGAGCTGTTTTTT. As protein: CCARDINRPSVIGELFF. This chain uses TRBV20-1 with TRBJ2-2; TRBD1 is a possible D gene (5 bases). CDR3 size: 17 residues. Germline CDR1 and CDR2: DFQATT and SNEGSKA (reference sequence).

This clonotype was observed many times. The V and J genes are TRBV29-1 and TRBJ2-1; 11 bases are shared with TRBD2. CDR3 length equals 14 residues. CDR1 and CDR2 (germline): SQVTM, ANQGSEA. V shed 2 bases, J shed 9 bases, and the junction held 6 bases outside the gene matches. CDR3 sequence: CSVESRLAGFEQFF. Written as DNA, the CDR3 is TGCAGCGTTGAATCACGACTAGCGGGATTTGAGCAGTTCTTC.

This clonotype has ten or more counts. One junction end disagrees with the germline gene, perhaps due to a read error. V and J are TRBV5-1 and TRBJ2-7; 10 positions agree with TRBD1. This CDR3 has 12 residues. Germline CDR1 is SGHRS and CDR2 is YFSETQ. The DNA of the CDR3 is TGCGCCAGCAGCTCGGACAGGGGGATGGAGGACTTC. Translated: CASSSDRGMEDF. The variable domain in full, with the rest retrieved from reference TRBV5-1 and TRBJ2-7, is KAGVTQTPRYLIKTRGQQVTLSCSPISGHRSVSWYQQTPGQGLQFLFEYFSETQRNKGNFPGRFSGRQFSNSRSEMNVSTLELGDSALYLCASSSDRGMEDFGPGTRLTVT.

This clonotype has a count of ten or more. The V and J genes are TRBV7-9 and TRBJ2-1; no reliable D call. There are 12 residues in the CDR3. V was shortened by 1 base and J by 9 bases, with 7 bases between the two germline ends. Germline CDR1 SEHNR, CDR2 FQNEAQ (reference sequence). In DNA, the CDR3 is TGTGCCAGCAGCTTAGTCGCCGGTGAGCAGTTCTTC. It translates to CASSLVAGEQFF.

This clonotype appeared many times. The chain joins TRBV5-6 to TRBJ1-5; perhaps TRBD1 as D (6 bases). The V and J ends lost 5 bases and 6 bases respectively, with 21 bases between them. The CDR3 runs to 16 residues. Per germline, CDR1 SGHDT and CDR2 YYEEEE. The CDR3 region has the DNA TGTGCCAGCAGTCATGGGAACAGGGTACCCGGTCAGCCCCAGCATTTT. Protein sequence: CASSHGNRVPGQPQHF.

This clonotype has at least ten counts. V usage is TRBV20-1 and J usage is TRBJ1-5, with 10 bases that match TRBD1. J was trimmed by 7 bases and V by 6 bases; bases with no gene match: 9. The CDR3 loop spans 14 amino acids. CDR1 DFQATT and CDR2 SNEGSKA come from the germline V gene (reference sequence). The CDR3 sequence: CSATQDRGSQPQHF. DNA for the CDR3: TGCAGTGCAACACAGGACAGGGGGAGCCAGCCCCAGCATTTT.

This clonotype was recorded at least ten times. The chain combines TRBV5-1 with TRBJ2-1; 7 bases agree with TRBD2. This CDR3 spans 16 amino acids. The V and J ends lost 1 base and 4 bases, in that order; junction bases with no gene match: 8. Per the germline V gene, CDR1 is SGHRS and CDR2 is YFSETQ. CDR3 sequence (DNA): TGCGCCAGCAGCTTGCTTAGCGGGCAGGTATACAATGAGCAGTTCTTC. Its translation: CASSLLSGQVYNEQFF. Full variable domain (remainder filled in from reference TRBV5-1 and TRBJ2-1): KAGVTQTPRYLIKTRGQQVTLSCSPISGHRSVSWYQQTPGQGLQFLFEYFSETQRNKGNFPGRFSGRQFSNSRSEMNVSTLELGDSALYLCASSLLSGQVYNEQFFGPGTRLTVL.

This clonotype came up many times. This chain connects TRBV7-6 to TRBJ1-5; TRBD1 is a possible D gene (6 bases). Germline-derived CDR1 and CDR2 are SGHVS and FNYEAQ. The V and J ends lost 6 bases and 4 bases respectively, with 10 bases between them. The CDR3 totals 13 residues. The CDR3 DNA reads TGTGCCAGCAGTCAAGGGGGAAATCAGCCCCAGCATTTT. As protein: CASSQGGNQPQHF.

The chain is built from TRBV4-3 and TRBJ1-4, with D maybe TRBD1 (5 bases). The V gene lost 1 base and the J gene lost 5 bases, with 14 bases spanning the gap. There are 16 residues in the CDR3. The V gene's germline CDR1 is LGHNA and CDR2 YSLEER. CDR3 coding DNA: TGCGCCAGCAGCCAAGCACCCGGGACGGCAAATGAAAAACTGTTTTTT. Its translation is CASSQAPGTANEKLFF.

About this clonotype itself: It may be a read error: a sequence one base away is much more abundant. The chain employs TRBV5-1 and TRBJ2-7; perhaps TRBD2 as D (5 bases). Trimming left V 0 bases short and J 0 bases short, with 13 bases between. The length of the CDR3 is 16 residues. CDR1 and CDR2 from the germline V gene are SGHRS and YFSETQ. In DNA form, the CDR3 reads TGCGCCAGCAGCTTGGCGATAGCGACCAGCTCCTACGAGCAGTACTTC. Its translation is CASSLAIATSSYEQYF.

Ten or more counts support this clonotype. This chain uses TRBV6-2 or TRBV6-3 with TRBJ1-2, with no clear D. This CDR3 is built from 14 residues. V lost 7 bases and J 5 bases, leaving 17 bases between the germline ends. The germline V gene encodes CDR1 MNHEY and CDR2 SVGEGT. CDR3 sequence (DNA): TGTGCCAGCAAAAGGGAACCGTCTTCTTATGGCTACACCTTC. Translating gives CASKREPSSYGYTF.

This clonotype has ten or more counts. The chain carries TRBV20-1 and TRBJ2-3, with TRBD2 identical over 9 bases. Germline V gene data show CDR1 as DFQATT and CDR2 as SNEGSKA (reference sequence). This CDR3 is 16 amino acids long. V gave up 2 bases and J gave up 5 bases; unmatched junction bases: 11. The CDR3 DNA follows: TGCAGTGCTAGAAAAGCGGCTAGCGGGGCCCAAGATACGCAGTATTTT. Protein sequence: CSARKAASGAQDTQYF.

This clonotype was seen ten or more times. The chain uses TRBV20-1 and TRBJ1-5, with 7 bases lining up with TRBD1. Germline assignment: CDR1 DFQATT and CDR2 SNEGSKA (reference sequence). Trimming cost V 4 bases and J 4 bases; bases outside gene matches: 7. The CDR3 runs 14 residues. CDR3 protein: CSATPGQLNQPQHF. The CDR3 DNA sequence: TGCAGTGCTACACCGGGACAGCTTAATCAGCCCCAGCATTTT.

V is TRBV15 and J is TRBJ2-1; D may be TRBD1 (5 bases). V was trimmed by 1 base and J by 8 bases, leaving 9 bases between them. The CDR3 totals 13 residues. The V gene's germline CDR1 is LNHNV and CDR2 YYDKDF (reference sequence). CDR3 DNA: TGTGCCACCAGCAGAGGAAGGGGATATGAGCAGTTCTTC. Protein: CATSRGRGYEQFF.

This clonotype was seen a few times. The J gene is TRBJ2-2, the V gene TRBV5-6, with D unclear. This CDR3 is built from 16 residues. Germline values: CDR1 SGHDT, CDR2 YYEEEE. V was clipped by 6 bases and J by 0 bases, with 15 bases between them. CDR3 in amino acids: CASITRNRPNTGELFF. As DNA, the CDR3 is TGTGCCAGCATCACGAGGAACCGACCGAACACCGGGGAGCTGTTTTTT.

This clonotype was seen many times. The chain joins TRBV4-3 to TRBJ2-3; no clear D. This CDR3 contains 13 residues. V dropped 1 base and J dropped 2 bases, with 4 bases sitting between them. The germline V gene has CDR1 LGHNA and CDR2 YSLEER. Written as DNA, the CDR3 is TGCGCCAGCAGCCAAGGGATCACAGATACGCAGTATTTT. As protein: CASSQGITDTQYF.

About this clonotype: A read error is possible here, since a much larger clone lies one base away. The chain joins TRBV7-9 to TRBJ1-2; D not resolved. V lost 3 bases to trimming and J lost 7 bases, with 9 bases between them. CDR3 length: 12 residues. Germline CDR1 and CDR2: SEHNR and FQNEAQ (reference sequence). The chain's CDR3 is CASSFEGCGYTF. The DNA of the CDR3 is TGTGCCAGCAGCTTCGAAGGATGTGGCTACACCTTC.

J is TRBJ2-5 and V is TRBV20-1, with TRBD1 matching 8 bases. Germline CDR1 DFQATT, CDR2 SNEGSKA (reference sequence). The CDR3 loop spans 19 amino acids. The V segment lost 2 bases and the J segment 5 bases; nucleotides outside the gene matches: 22. The CDR3 loop reads CSARLSGSDRAFMGETQYF. In DNA, the CDR3 is TGCAGTGCTAGACTATCGGGATCGGACAGGGCCTTCATGGGGGAGACCCAGTACTTC.

Ten or more counts support this clonotype. The chain couples TRBV6-2 or TRBV6-3 to TRBJ2-2, with D perhaps matching TRBD1 or TRBD2 (7 bases each). CDR1 and CDR2 from the germline V gene are MNHEY and SVGEGT. The CDR3 sequence is 13 residues long. V lost 5 bases, J lost 7 bases, and 11 bases lay in between. The DNA for the CDR3 is TGTGCCAGCAGTGGGAGGGGGCGCGGGGAGCTGTTTTTT. It specifies CASSGRGRGELFF.

The sample holds many counts of this clonotype. The V call is TRBV20-1, the J call TRBJ2-3; 9 nucleotides match TRBD2. The CDR3 has 15 amino acids. Per the germline V gene, CDR1 is DFQATT and CDR2 is SNEGSKA (reference sequence). V was pared by 3 bases and J by 2 bases, with 6 bases of the junction left unmatched. The CDR3 is CSASSPSGNTDTQYF. CDR3 in DNA: TGCAGTGCTAGTAGTCCTAGCGGGAACACAGATACGCAGTATTTT.

This clonotype was seen repeatedly, ten times or more. This rearrangement joins TRBV18 to TRBJ2-7, with D maybe TRBD2 (6 bases). This CDR3 has 14 amino acids. The germline gives CDR1 KGHSH, CDR2 LQKENI. The V end was cut by 6 bases, the J end by 3 bases, with 15 bases between. CDR3 coding DNA: TGTGCCAGCTCCGAAACCGGGGGAGACTACGAGCAGTACTTC. Translated, it gives CASSETGGDYEQYF.

The rearrangement links TRBV4-2 to TRBJ1-3; 7 positions match TRBD1. Trimming cost V 5 bases and J 2 bases; bases outside gene matches: 3. The CDR3 contains 14 residues. Germline V gene lookup returns CDR1 LGHNA and CDR2 YNFKEQ. The CDR3 nucleotides are TGTGCCAGCAGCAAAACAGGGGCTGGAAACACCATATATTTT. This codes for CASSKTGAGNTIYF.

This clonotype was counted many times. The CDR3 region has the DNA TGTGCCAGCATCTTATCTGCCCAAGAGACCCAGTACTTC. Translation gives CASILSAQETQYF. The genes are TRBV6-6 and TRBJ2-5; D uncertain. The CDR3 is 13 amino acids. The V gene's germline CDR1 is MNHNY and CDR2 SVGAGI (reference sequence). Trimming cost V 7 bases and J 1 base, with 10 bases left between them.

This clonotype occurred many times. The chain is built from TRBV11-1 and TRBJ2-1, with TRBD2 identical over 7 bases. J lost 14 bases, V lost 6 bases, and 7 bases had no gene match. Germline CDR1 reads SGHAT; CDR2 reads FQDESV (reference sequence). CDR3 size: 11 residues. CDR3 residues: CASRITSEEFF. Here the CDR3 DNA reads TGTGCCAGCAGGATAACTAGCGAAGAGTTCTTC.

This clonotype was picked up many times. The CDR3 nucleotides are TGTGCCATCAGTGAGTCGGAACTCTTGAACACTGAAGCTTTCTTT. Amino acid sequence: CAISESELLNTEAFF. V and J are TRBV10-3 and TRBJ1-1; no clear D gene. Trimming cost V 0 bases and J 0 bases, with 8 bases left between them. The CDR3 length is 15 residues. In germline, CDR1 is ENHRY, CDR2 SYGVKD.

This clonotype was seen repeatedly, ten times or more. The CDR3 sequence is CASSLVEGSNQPQHF. The CDR3 nucleotides are TGTGCCAGCAGCTTAGTGGAGGGTAGCAATCAGCCCCAGCATTTT. This chain links TRBV7-2 with TRBJ1-5; D unresolved. Trimming pared 1 base from V and 0 bases from J, leaving 7 bases between. The CDR3 spans 15 residues. The germline V gene encodes CDR1 SGHTA and CDR2 FQGNSA.

This clonotype showed up just a few times. The chain couples TRBV10-3 to TRBJ2-2, with D perhaps TRBD1 (6 bases). The CDR3 has 15 residues. Germline assignment: CDR1 ENHRY and CDR2 SYGVKD. V was pared by 8 bases and J by 4 bases, with 17 bases between. The CDR3 loop reads CAIGRGDPGTGELFF. In nucleotides, the CDR3 is TGTGCCATCGGCAGGGGAGATCCGGGCACCGGGGAGCTGTTTTTT.

On this clonotype: A much larger clone is a single base away; this may be a read error. CDR3 in amino acids: CASSTIGQGSSGANVLTF. CDR3 sequence (DNA): TGCGCCAGCAGCACGATTGGACAGGGCAGCTCTGGGGCCAACGTCCTGACTTTC. The chain recombines TRBV5-1 with TRBJ2-6; 8 nucleotides line up with TRBD1. This CDR3 has 18 residues. V was pared by 4 bases and J by 0 bases, with 9 bases of the junction left unmatched. Germline V gene data show CDR1 as SGHRS and CDR2 as YFSETQ.